The 9 T cell receptor beta chains presented below share a single source sample, sequenced in a study of OX40 agonist ivuxolimab in advanced cancers. The method behind the library was the immunoSEQ multiplex PCR assay. In its TCRdb copy, this immuneACCESS table keeps in-frame sequences only and misses some clones. Where compared with another copy, unresolved V genes explain less than half of these, and the others have no known cause. This sample lists 65,000 to 85,000 clones; roughly 90% were detected once. The top ten hold approximately 11% of the sample. The material was CD4+ or CD8+ T cells sorted from blood, obtained in a trial of the OX40 agonist ivuxolimab. The origin of the receptors is an adult with an advanced solid tumor such as melanoma, head and neck, liver or kidney cancer.

The J gene is TRBJ2-1, the V gene TRBV4-2; D gene ambiguous. There are 16 residues in the CDR3. Germline loops: CDR1 LGHNA, CDR2 YNFKEQ. V shed 0 bases and J shed 4 bases, with 13 bases lying between them. This CDR3 is CASSQDNRAGYNEQFF. The CDR3 coding sequence is TGTGCCAGCAGCCAAGATAACCGAGCTGGGTACAATGAGCAGTTCTTC.

The chain combines TRBV10-3 with TRBJ2-5; no reliable D call. The CDR3 runs to 13 residues. Trimming took off 4 bases at V and 1 base at J, with 7 bases between the two ends. Germline V CDR1 and CDR2: ENHRY, SYGVKD. The DNA for the CDR3 is TGTGCCATCAGTGGCGGTCTCCAAGAGACCCAGTACTTC. This translates into CAISGGLQETQYF.

Worth noting for this clone: One junction end disagrees with the germline gene, perhaps due to a read error. V usage is TRBV5-1 and J usage is TRBJ1-1; D remains unclear. The CDR3 length is 13 residues. Per the germline V gene, CDR1 is SGHRS and CDR2 is YFSETQ. The CDR3 loop is CASSLPRNTEAFF. The CDR3 DNA is TGTGCCAGCAGCTTGCCACGGAACACTGAAGCTTTCTTT. Combining the CDR3 with reference TRBV5-1 and TRBJ1-1 gives the whole variable domain KAGVTQTPRYLIKTRGQQVTLSCSPISGHRSVSWYQQTPGQGLQFLFEYFSETQRNKGNFPGRFSGRQFSNSRSEMNVSTLELGDSALYLCASSLPRNTEAFFGQGTRLTVV.

This chain links TRBV5-1 with TRBJ1-1, with 8 bases lining up with TRBD1. The junction had 12 bases not matched to a gene; V was cut back by 2 bases and J by 6 bases. This CDR3 spans 16 amino acids. Germline V gives CDR1 SGHRS, CDR2 YFSETQ. The CDR3 protein is CASSLKTGVKRAEAFF. The CDR3 nucleotides are TGCGCCAGCAGCTTAAAGACAGGGGTAAAACGCGCTGAAGCTTTCTTT.

The chain carries TRBV9 and TRBJ2-7; TRBD1 matches at 9 bases. V lost 4 bases and J lost 2; bases outside the gene matches: 7. Germline CDR1 and CDR2: SGDLS and YYNGEE. The CDR3 has 15 amino acids. CDR3 in DNA: TGTGCCAGCAGCATCGGACAGGGGACTGCCTACGAGCAGTACTTC. It is translated as CASSIGQGTAYEQYF.

CDR3 nucleotides: TGTGCCAGTAGTGGGGGAGTTTACTATGGCTACACCTTC. It translates to CASSGGVYYGYTF. The chain has TRBV19 and TRBJ1-2, with TRBD1 as a possible D gene (5 bases). There are 13 residues in the CDR3. Trimming cost V 5 bases and J 3 bases, with 10 bases left between them. Germline V gives CDR1 LNHDA, CDR2 SQIVND (reference sequence). Full variable domain (remainder filled in from reference TRBV19 and TRBJ1-2): DGGITQSPKYLFRKEGQNVTLSCEQNLNHDAMYWYRQDPGQGLRLIYYSQIVNDFQKGDIAEGYSVSREKKESFPLTVTSAQKNPTAFYLCASSGGVYYGYTFGSGTRLTVV.

The rearrangement uses TRBV6-5 and TRBJ2-1; 11 positions match TRBD2. In germline, CDR1 is MNHEY, CDR2 SVGAGI. V shed 6 bases and J 8 bases; nucleotides not matched to a gene: 9. CDR3 length: 15 amino acids. The CDR3 spells CASRLLAGGGHEQFF. The DNA for the CDR3 is TGTGCCAGCAGACTGCTAGCGGGAGGAGGGCATGAGCAGTTCTTC.

The chain links TRBV11-3 to TRBJ1-1; D is uncertain. The V gene's germline CDR1 is SGHNT and CDR2 YENEEA. Deletions cut 4 bases from V and 1 base from J, with 4 bases between. The CDR3 spans 12 residues. The CDR3 spells CASSSENTEAFF. CDR3 bases: TGTGCCAGCAGCTCTGAGAACACTGAAGCTTTCTTT. Full variable domain (remainder filled in from reference TRBV11-3 and TRBJ1-1): EAGVVQSPRYKIIEKKQPVAFWCNPISGHNTLYWYLQNLGQGPELLIRYENEEAVDDSQLPKDRFSAERLKGVDSTLKIQPAELGDSAVYLCASSSENTEAFFGQGTRLTVV.

In DNA form, the CDR3 reads TGTGCCAGCTCACCGCCGGGACTAGCCGGAGAGACCCAGTACTTC. This sequence encodes CASSPPGLAGETQYF. The chain carries TRBV18 and TRBJ2-5; 9 bases align to TRBD2. The length of the CDR3 is 15 residues. V shed 3 bases and J 4 bases; nucleotides not matched to a gene: 6. Germline CDR1 reads KGHSH; CDR2 reads LQKENI.